The rows below give T cell receptor beta chains drawn from one sample of a study of OX40 agonist ivuxolimab in advanced cancers. Here immunoSEQ multiplex PCR was the method, and the copy in TCRdb shows in-frame clones only, minus some. The sample lists just under 65,000 clones, over 75% seen once, with around 1% in the top ten. The specimen was CD4+ or CD8+ T cells sorted from blood, collected in a trial of the OX40 agonist ivuxolimab. The receptors derive from an adult with an advanced solid tumor such as melanoma, head and neck, liver or kidney cancer. CDR3s include the opening cysteine and the closing phenylalanine or tryptophan. A D gene is named only where the DNA matches it firmly. Size is omitted from some rows. Given values are once, few, many or a class for expanded clones.

>few|-|TRBJ1-4|TRBV6-1
CASSEGAIATNEKLFF
TGTGCCAGCAGTGAAGGGGCAATTGCAACTAATGAAAAACTGTTTTTT
>once|TRBD2|TRBJ2-7|TRBV6-5
CASRPNSGGSYEQYF
TGTGCCAGCAGACCTAATAGCGGGGGCTCCTACGAGCAGTACTTC
>-|-|TRBJ2-2|TRBV2
CASTRDTGELFF
TGTGCCAGCACCCGAGACACCGGGGAGCTGTTTTTT
>-|-|TRBJ1-2|TRBV30
CAWSGSFNYGYTF
TGTGCCTGGAGTGGGTCCTTTAACTATGGCTACACCTTC
>-|-|TRBJ1-1|TRBV19
CASSIDRQERTEAFF
TGTGCCAGTAGTATAGACCGACAGGAGAGGACTGAAGCTTTCTTT
>-|-|TRBJ1-2|TRBV4-1
CASRGGRGYGYTF
TGCGCCAGCCGGGGGGGCCGCGGCTATGGCTACACCTTC
>-|TRBD2|TRBJ2-1|TRBV5-1
CASSSLGISGARSYNEQFF
TGCGCCAGCAGCTCCCTCGGAATAAGCGGGGCACGCTCCTACAATGAGCAGTTCTTC
>-|TRBD1|TRBJ1-2|TRBV11-2
CASSLRQGYGYTF
TGTGCCAGCAGCTTACGACAGGGGTATGGCTACACCTTC
>-|-|TRBJ2-3|TRBV30
CAWSVLGAGDTQYF
TGTGCCTGGAGTGTATTGGGGGCGGGTGATACGCAGTATTTT
>few|-|TRBJ1-2|TRBV28
CASSLYREGGYTF
TGTGCCAGCAGCCTCTACAGGGAGGGTGGCTACACCTTC
>-|-|TRBJ2-5|TRBV6-1
CASQGLSQETQYF
TGTGCCAGTCAGGGACTGAGCCAAGAGACCCAGTACTTC
>-|-|TRBJ2-3|TRBV4-1
CASSQGPAGDTQYF
TGCGCCAGCAGCCAAGGTCCCGCAGGGGATACGCAGTATTTT
>-|-|TRBJ2-5|TRBV6-5
CASSYPPEETQYF
TGTGCCAGCAGTTACCCGCCGGAGGAGACCCAGTACTTC
>-|-|TRBJ2-7|TRBV29-1
CSAEDQGRVYEQYF
TGCAGCGCCGAAGATCAGGGGCGCGTCTACGAGCAGTACTTC
>-|-|TRBJ1-2|TRBV6-5
CASSYSPRSSDTF
TGTGCCAGCAGTTACTCCCCGCGCAGTTCAGACACCTTC